The clone carrying this T cell receptor (beta chain) occurred many times. Its antigen remains unknown. The data belong to a study of Graves' ophthalmopathy and Graves' hyperthyroidism. At the level of the study: Peripheral blood sampling preceded any treatment and occurred at initial diagnosis. Findings and caveats of the study: Blood repertoires reportedly contained most expanded thyroid clonotypes above 0.001 frequency.

Amplifying from RNA transcripts, the study obtained TCR beta CDR3 regions. First-round RT-PCR relied on HTBI primers, and a second-round multiplex PCR came next. One entry per CDR3 protein, called by TCRdb with MiXCR from the multiplex PCR reads. The sample has more than 300,000 distinct CDR3 sequences; roughly 17% are singletons. The CDR3 extends over 15 amino acids. Per the germline V gene, CDR1 is LGHNA and CDR2 is YSLEER. V lost 2 bases to trimming and J lost 5 bases, with 16 bases between them. Approximately 10 ml of fresh blood yielded the PBMCs by density gradient. This receptor was identified in an adult woman with stable Graves' hyperthyroidism. The chain combines TRBV4-3 with TRBJ2-7; a weak D match, TRBD1 (5 bases). The specimen sequenced was peripheral blood. The DNA of the CDR3 is TGCGCCAGCAGCCAATTTGGGCAGGGTAGGAACGAGCAGTACTTC. As protein: CASSQFGQGRNEQYF.